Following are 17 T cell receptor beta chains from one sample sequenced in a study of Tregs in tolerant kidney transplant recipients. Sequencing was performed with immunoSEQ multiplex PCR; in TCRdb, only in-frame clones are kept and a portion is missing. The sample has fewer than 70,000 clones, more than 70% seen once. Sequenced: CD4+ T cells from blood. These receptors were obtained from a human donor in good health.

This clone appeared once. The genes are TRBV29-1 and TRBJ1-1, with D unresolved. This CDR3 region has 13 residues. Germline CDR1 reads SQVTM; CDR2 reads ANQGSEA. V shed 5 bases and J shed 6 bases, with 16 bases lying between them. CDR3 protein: CSVRKTFRPEAFF. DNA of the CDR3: TGCAGCGTTAGGAAGACATTCCGGCCTGAAGCTTTCTTT.

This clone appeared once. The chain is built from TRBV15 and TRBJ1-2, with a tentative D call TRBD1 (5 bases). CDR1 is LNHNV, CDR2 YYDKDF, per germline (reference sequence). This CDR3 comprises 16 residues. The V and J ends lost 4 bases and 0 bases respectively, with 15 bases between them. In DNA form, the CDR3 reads TGTGCCACCAGCACCCGGTCGGGGCGCACTAACTATGGCTACACCTTC. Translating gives CATSTRSGRTNYGYTF.

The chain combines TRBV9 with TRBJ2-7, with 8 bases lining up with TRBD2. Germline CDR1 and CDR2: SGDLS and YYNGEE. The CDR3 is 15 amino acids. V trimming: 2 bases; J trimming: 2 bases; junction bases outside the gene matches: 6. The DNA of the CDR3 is TGTGCCAGCAGCGTTGGTACGGGGGGGCCCTACGAGCAGTACTTC. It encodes CASSVGTGGPYEQYF.

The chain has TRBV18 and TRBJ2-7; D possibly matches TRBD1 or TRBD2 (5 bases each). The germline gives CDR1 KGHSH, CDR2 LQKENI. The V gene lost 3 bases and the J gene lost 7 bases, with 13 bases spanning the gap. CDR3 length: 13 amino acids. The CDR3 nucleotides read TGTGCCAGCTCACCCCTCGAGTGGGGGGAGCAGTACTTC. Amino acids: CASSPLEWGEQYF. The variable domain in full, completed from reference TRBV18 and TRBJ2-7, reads NAGVMQNPRHLVRRRGQEARLRCSPMKGHSHVYWYRQLPEEGLKFMVYLQKENIIDESGMPKERFSAEFPKEGPSILRIQQVVRGDSAAYFCASSPLEWGEQYFGPGTRLTVT.

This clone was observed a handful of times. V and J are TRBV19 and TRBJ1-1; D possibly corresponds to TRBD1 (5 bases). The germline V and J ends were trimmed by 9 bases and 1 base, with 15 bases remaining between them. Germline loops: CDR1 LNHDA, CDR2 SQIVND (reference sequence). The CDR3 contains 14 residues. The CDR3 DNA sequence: TGTGCCAGAAGGATAGACAGTGAGAACACTGAAGCTTTCTTT. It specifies CARRIDSENTEAFF.

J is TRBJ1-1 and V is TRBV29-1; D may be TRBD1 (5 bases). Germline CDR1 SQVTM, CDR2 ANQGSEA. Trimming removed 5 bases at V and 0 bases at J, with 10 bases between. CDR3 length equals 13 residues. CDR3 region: CSVRGRMNTEAFF. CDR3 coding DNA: TGCAGCGTTCGGGGGAGGATGAACACTGAAGCTTTCTTT.

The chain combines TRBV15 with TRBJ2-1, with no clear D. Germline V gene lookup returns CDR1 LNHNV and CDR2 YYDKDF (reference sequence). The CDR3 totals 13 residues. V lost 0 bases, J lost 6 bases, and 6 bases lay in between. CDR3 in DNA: TGTGCCACCAGCAGAGATGTGGGCAATGAGCAGTTCTTC. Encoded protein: CATSRDVGNEQFF.

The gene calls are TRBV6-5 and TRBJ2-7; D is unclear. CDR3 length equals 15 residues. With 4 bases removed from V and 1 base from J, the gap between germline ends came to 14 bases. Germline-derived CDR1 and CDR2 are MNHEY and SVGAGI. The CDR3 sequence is CASSSNGSPSYEQYF. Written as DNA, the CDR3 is TGTGCCAGCAGTTCAAATGGAAGCCCGTCCTACGAGCAGTACTTC.

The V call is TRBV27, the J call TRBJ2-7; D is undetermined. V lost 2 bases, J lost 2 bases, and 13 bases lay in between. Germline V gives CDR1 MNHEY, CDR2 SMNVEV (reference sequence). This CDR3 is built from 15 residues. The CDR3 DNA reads TGTGCCAGCAGTTTAGCCGGGCCATTCCCCTACGAGCAGTACTTC. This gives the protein CASSLAGPFPYEQYF.

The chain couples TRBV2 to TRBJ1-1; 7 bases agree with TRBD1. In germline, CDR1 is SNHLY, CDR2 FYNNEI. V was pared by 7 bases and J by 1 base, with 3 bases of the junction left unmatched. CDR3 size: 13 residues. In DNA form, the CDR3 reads TGTGCCAGCACCCGGGACAGGAACACTGAAGCTTTCTTT. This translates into CASTRDRNTEAFF.

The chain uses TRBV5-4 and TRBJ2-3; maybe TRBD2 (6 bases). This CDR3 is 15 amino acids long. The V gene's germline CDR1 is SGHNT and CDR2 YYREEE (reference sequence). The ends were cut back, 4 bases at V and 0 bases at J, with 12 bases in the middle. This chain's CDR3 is CASSGSGYSTDTQYF. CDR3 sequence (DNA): TGTGCCAGCAGCGGAAGCGGGTATAGCACAGATACGCAGTATTTT.

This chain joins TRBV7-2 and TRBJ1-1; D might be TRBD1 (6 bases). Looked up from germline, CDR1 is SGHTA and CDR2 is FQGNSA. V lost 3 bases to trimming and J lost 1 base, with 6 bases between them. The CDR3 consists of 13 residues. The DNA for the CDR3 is TGTGCCAGCAGCTTCAGGGGGAACACTGAAGCTTTCTTT. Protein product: CASSFRGNTEAFF.

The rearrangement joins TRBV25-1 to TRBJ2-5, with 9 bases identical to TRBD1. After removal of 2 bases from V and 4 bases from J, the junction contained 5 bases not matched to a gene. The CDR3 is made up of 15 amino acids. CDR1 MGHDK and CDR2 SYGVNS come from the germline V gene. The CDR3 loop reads CASSEVGTGSETQYF. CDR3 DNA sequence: TGTGCCAGCAGTGAAGTCGGGACAGGGTCAGAGACCCAGTACTTC.

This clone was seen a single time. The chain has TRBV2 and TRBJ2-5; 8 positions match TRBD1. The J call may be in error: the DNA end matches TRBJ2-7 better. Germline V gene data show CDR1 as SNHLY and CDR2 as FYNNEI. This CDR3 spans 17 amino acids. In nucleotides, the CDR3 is TGTGCCAGCAGTGGGGGGGACAGGTCCGGACCCTCCTACGAGCAGTACTTC. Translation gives CASSGGDRSGPSYEQYF.

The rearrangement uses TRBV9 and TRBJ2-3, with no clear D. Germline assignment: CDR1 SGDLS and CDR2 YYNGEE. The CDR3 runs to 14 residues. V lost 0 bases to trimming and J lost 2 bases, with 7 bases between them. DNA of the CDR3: TGTGCCAGCAGCGTAGGACATTCCACAGATACGCAGTATTTT. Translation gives CASSVGHSTDTQYF.

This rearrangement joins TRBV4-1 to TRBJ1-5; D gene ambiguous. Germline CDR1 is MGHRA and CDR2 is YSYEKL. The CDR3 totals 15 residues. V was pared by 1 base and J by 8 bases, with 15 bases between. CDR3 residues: CASSQAAQSFKPQHF. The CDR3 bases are TGCGCCAGCAGCCAAGCGGCACAAAGTTTCAAGCCCCAGCATTTT.

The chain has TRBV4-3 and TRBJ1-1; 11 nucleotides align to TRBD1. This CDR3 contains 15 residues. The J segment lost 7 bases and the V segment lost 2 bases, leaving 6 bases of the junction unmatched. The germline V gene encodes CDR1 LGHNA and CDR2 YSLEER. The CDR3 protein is CASSQWGTGGSEAFF. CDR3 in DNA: TGCGCCAGCAGCCAATGGGGGACAGGGGGGAGTGAAGCTTTCTTT.